This T cell receptor (beta chain) was sequenced during a study of molecular identifiers for immune sequencing clone quantification. Study context: Within a replicate experiment, RNA obtained from either approximately 20,000 or 98,000 naive CD8 cells was divided into five aliquots, and four of those aliquots were then sequenced. Study-wide results and limits: Clones carrying above 20 RNA copies accounted for over 97% of effector molecules, under 1% in naive cells.

Germline V gene sequence: CDR1 LGHNA, CDR2 YSLEER. CDR3 length: 13 amino acids. Trimming cost V 0 bases and J 8 bases, with 8 bases left between them. TCRdb itself ran the PCR reads through MiXCR, one entry per CDR3 protein. Of about 320,000 distinct CDR3 sequences in the sample, about a fifth were seen once. This clonotype was counted ten times or more. What it binds is unknown. RNA fractions of 10%, 30% or 50% and about 19,000 to 1,100,000 sorted cells were the source of naive CD8 libraries. The chain joins TRBV4-3 to TRBJ2-1; tentatively, D is TRBD2 (5 bases). The specimen sequenced was naive CD8+ T cells from blood, with Jurkat cell RNA spiked in. Subset indicated: FACS-sorted CD8+CD4-CCR7+CD45RA+ naive T cells. The clonotype comes from a human donor in good health. Some libraries in this study had Jurkat cell RNA spiked in. CDR3: CASSQDLAHEQFF. In DNA, the CDR3 is TGCGCCAGCAGCCAAGATCTAGCCCATGAGCAGTTCTTC.